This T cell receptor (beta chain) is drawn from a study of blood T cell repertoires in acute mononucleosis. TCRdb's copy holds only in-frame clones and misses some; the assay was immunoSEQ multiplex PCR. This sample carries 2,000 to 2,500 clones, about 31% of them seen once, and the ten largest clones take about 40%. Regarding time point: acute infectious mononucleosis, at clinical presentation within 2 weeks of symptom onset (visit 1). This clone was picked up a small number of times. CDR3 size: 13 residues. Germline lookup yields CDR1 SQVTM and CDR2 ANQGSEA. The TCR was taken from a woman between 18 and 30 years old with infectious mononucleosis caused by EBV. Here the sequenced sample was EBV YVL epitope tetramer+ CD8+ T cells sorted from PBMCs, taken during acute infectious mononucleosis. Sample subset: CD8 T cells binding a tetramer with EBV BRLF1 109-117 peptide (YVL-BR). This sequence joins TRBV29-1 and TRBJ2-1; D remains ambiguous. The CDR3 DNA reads TGCAGTGCCGTCCCATTCTCCTACAATGAGCAGTTCTTC. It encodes CSAVPFSYNEQFF.